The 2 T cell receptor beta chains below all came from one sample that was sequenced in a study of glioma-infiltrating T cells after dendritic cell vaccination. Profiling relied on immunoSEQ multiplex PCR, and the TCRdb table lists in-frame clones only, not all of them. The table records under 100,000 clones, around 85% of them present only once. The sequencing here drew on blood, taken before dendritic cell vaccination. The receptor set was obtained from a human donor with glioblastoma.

The CDR3 bases are TGTGCCAGCAGTGACGGCTCCCCCTACACTGAAGCTTTCTTT. Translated: CASSDGSPYTEAFF. The J gene is TRBJ1-1, the V gene TRBV6-4; D ambiguous. The CDR3 consists of 14 residues. From germline, CDR1 is MRHNA and CDR2 SNTAGT. Trimming left V 2 bases short and J 3 bases short, with 10 bases between.

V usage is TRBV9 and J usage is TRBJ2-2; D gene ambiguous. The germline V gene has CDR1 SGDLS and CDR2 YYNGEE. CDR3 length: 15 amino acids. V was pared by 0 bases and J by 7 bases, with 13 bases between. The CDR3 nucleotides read TGTGCCAGCAGCGTAGGCAACAGACCTCTCGGGGAGCTGTTTTTT. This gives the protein CASSVGNRPLGELFF.